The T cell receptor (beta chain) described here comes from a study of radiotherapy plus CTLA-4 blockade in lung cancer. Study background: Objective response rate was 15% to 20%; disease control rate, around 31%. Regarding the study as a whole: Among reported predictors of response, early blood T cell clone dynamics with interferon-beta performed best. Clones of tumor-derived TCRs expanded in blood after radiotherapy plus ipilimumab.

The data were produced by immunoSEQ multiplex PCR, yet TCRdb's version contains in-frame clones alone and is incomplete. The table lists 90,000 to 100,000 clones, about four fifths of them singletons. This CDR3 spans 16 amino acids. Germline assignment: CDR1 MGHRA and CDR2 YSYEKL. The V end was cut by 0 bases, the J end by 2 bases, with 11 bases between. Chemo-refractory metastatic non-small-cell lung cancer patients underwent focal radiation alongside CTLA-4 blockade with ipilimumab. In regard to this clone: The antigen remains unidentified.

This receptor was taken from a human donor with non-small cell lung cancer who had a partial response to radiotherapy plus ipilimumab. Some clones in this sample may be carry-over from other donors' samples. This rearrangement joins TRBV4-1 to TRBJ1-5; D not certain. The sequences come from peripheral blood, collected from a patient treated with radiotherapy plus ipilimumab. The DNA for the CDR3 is TGCGCCAGCAGCCAAGAGCGAGGCGGTCGCAATCAGCCCCAGCATTTT. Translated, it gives CASSQERGGRNQPQHF.